The next 3 T cell receptor beta chains were all read from a single sample in a study of blood T cells in healthy people across ages. Next came a second PCR, run for roughly 6 to 11 cycles, which used a sample-barcoded 5' primer along with a J-beta primer mix. One entry per CDR3 protein, called by TCRdb with MiXCR from the 5' RACE reads. Here the sample spans about 780,000 distinct CDR3 sequences, about 26% being singletons. The data were also submitted as part of a second study, on T cells of mothers and their children.

The specimen was blood. These receptors were collected from a boy aged 5-17 years in good health.

In this sample, this clonotype turned up a few times. This chain connects TRBV20-1 to TRBJ2-7, with a weak D call TRBD1 (6 bases). Germline CDR1 and CDR2: DFQATT and SNEGSKA (reference sequence). CDR3 length: 11 residues. The V end was cut by 6 bases, the J end by 9 bases, with 15 bases between. CDR3 nucleotides: TGCAGTGCCAGGACAGATAGGGCGCAGTACTTC. Translation: CSARTDRAQYF.

The rearrangement joins TRBV12-3 or TRBV12-4 to TRBJ2-3; D is ambiguous. The CDR3 extends over 12 amino acids. V dropped 3 bases and J dropped 6 bases, with 7 bases sitting between them. CDR3: CASSFSWDTQYF. DNA for the CDR3: TGTGCCAGCAGTTTTTCTTGGGATACGCAGTATTTT.

This clonotype has a handful of counts. The chain carries TRBV3-1 and TRBJ1-2; D is unresolved. Trimming cost V 2 bases and J 2 bases, with 3 bases left between them. This CDR3 is 12 amino acids long. Germline-derived CDR1 and CDR2 are LGHDT and YNNKEL (reference sequence). The DNA of the CDR3 is TGTGCCAGCAGCCAATACAACTATGGCTACACCTTC. It specifies CASSQYNYGYTF.